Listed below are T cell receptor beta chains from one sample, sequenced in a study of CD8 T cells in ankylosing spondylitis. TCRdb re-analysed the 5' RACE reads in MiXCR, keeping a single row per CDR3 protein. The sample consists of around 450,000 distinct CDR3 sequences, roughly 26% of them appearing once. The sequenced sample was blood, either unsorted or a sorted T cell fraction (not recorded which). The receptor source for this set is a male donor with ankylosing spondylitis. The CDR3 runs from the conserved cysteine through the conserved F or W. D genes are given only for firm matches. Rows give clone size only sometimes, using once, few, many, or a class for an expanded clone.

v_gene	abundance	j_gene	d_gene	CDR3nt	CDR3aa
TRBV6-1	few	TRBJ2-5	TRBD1	TGTGCCAGCAGTAGGACAGGGGTAGAGACCCAGTACTTC	CASSRTGVETQYF
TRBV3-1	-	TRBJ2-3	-	TGTGCCAGCAGCCAAGCCGATCCCGGCACGCAGTATTTT	CASSQADPGTQYF
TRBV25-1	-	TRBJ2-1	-	TGTGCCAGCAGTCCTAGGGGGGGACAGTGGAATGAGCAGTTCTTC	CASSPRGGQWNEQFF
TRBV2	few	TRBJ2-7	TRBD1	TGTGCCAGCAGCACTCATAGGGACAGGTTTGGGCCAGGGGATCCGGTCGAGCAGTACTTC	CASSTHRDRFGPGDPVEQYF
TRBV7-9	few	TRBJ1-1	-	TGTGCCAGCAGCTTAGACCAATCGGCTTTCTTT	CASSLDQSAFF
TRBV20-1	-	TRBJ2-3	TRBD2	TGCAGTGCCAGGAGGGCTAGCGGGAGAGTAGATACGCAGTATTTT	CSARRASGRVDTQYF
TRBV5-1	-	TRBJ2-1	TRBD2	TGCGCCAGCAGCTGGGTAGCGGGACCCTACGATGAGCAGTTCTTC	CASSWVAGPYDEQFF
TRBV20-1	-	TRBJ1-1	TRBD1	TGCAGTGCTAGCAAGACAGGGTTCGGATTCGCTGAAGCTTTCTTT	CSASKTGFGFAEAFF
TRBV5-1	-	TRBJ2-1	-	TGCGCCAGCAGCTTGGAAGGGGGTCGCGGCGCAATGAGGCAGTTCTTC	CASSLEGGRGAMRQFF
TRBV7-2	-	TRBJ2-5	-	TGTGCCAGCAGCTTTATGCCGACAGACAAAGAGACCCAGTACTTC	CASSFMPTDKETQYF
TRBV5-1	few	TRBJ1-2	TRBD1	TGCGCCAGCAGCTCCACAGGGGGGAACTATGGCTACACCTTC	CASSSTGGNYGYTF
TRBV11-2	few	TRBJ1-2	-	TGTGCCAGCAGCCTGAGTGGGGGCCCGCGGGGCTACACCTTC	CASSLSGGPRGYTF
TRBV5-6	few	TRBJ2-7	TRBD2	TGTGCCAGCAGCCCCTTTACGGGGAGGGCCGGTCGCGAGCAGTACTTC	CASSPFTGRAGREQYF
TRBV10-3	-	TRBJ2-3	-	TGTGCCATCGGGCTAGCTGAAGATACGCAGTATTTT	CAIGLAEDTQYF
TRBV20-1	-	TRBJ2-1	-	TGCAGTGCCTACGTATTGAGCTCCTACAATGAGCAGTTCTTC	CSAYVLSSYNEQFF
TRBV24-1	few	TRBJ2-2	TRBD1	TGTGCCACCAGTCCCGGGGACAGGGGCGTCACCGGGGAGCTGTTTTTT	CATSPGDRGVTGELFF
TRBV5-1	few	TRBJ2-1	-	TGCGCCAGCAGCTTATTCCCAGCGGTAGACAATGAGCAGTTCTTC	CASSLFPAVDNEQFF
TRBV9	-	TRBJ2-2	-	TGTGCCAGCAGCGTAGGGCACAGGCCGAACACCGGGGAGCTGTTTTTT	CASSVGHRPNTGELFF
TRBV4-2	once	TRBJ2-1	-	TGTGCCAGCAGCCAAGATCCGGCGGGACGAGGTGAGCAGTTCTTC	CASSQDPAGRGEQFF
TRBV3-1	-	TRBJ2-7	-	TGTGCCAGCAGCGGGTCACACAGGGTCGGGAGGTACGAGCAGTACTTC	CASSGSHRVGRYEQYF
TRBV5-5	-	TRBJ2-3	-	TGTGCCAGCAGCCCCGTTAGCGCTAGCACAGATACGCAGTATTTT	CASSPVSASTDTQYF
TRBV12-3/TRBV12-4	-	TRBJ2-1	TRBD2	TGTGCCAGCACCCTTCGCGGGAGGAGCTCCTACAATGAGCAGTTCTTC	CASTLRGRSSYNEQFF
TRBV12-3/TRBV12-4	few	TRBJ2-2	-	TGTGCCAGCAGCTTGTCGGGGCCTCATGCCGGGGAGCTGTTTTTT	CASSLSGPHAGELFF
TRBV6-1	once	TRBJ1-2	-	TGTGCCAGCAGTGGACCTCAGGAAAACTATGGCTACACCTTC	CASSGPQENYGYTF
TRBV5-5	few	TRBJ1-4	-	TGTGCCAGCAGCTTGGCTCTCCTTGGGGAAAAACTGTTTTTT	CASSLALLGEKLFF
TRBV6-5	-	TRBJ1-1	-	TGTGCCAGCAGTTTGACAGATTTGAACACTGAAGCTTTCTTT	CASSLTDLNTEAFF
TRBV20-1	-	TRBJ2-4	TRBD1	TGCAGTGCCACCGACAGGGGGAAAAACATTCAGTACTTC	CSATDRGKNIQYF
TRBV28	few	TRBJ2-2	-	TGTGCCAGCATTCCCGCTACCCCAGGCGGGGAGCTGTTTTTT	CASIPATPGGELFF
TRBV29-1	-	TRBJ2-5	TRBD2	TGCAGCACTCTAGCGGGAACCCAAGAGACCCAGTACTTC	CSTLAGTQETQYF
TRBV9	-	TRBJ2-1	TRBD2	TGTGCCAGCAGCTCCCAGCCGGGGGGATACAATGAGCAGTTCTTC	CASSSQPGGYNEQFF
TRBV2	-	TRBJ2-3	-	TGTGCCAGCAGTGGGGAAACAGATACGCAGTATTTT	CASSGETDTQYF
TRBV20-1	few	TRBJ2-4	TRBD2	TGCAGTGCTAGAGAAAGGACCGGGACTAGCGGGACGAAAAACATTCAGTACTTC	CSARERTGTSGTKNIQYF
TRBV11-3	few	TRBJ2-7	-	TGTGCCAGCAGCCCCGGACTATTTGGGGAGCAGTACTTC	CASSPGLFGEQYF
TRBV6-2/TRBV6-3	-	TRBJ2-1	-	TGTGCCAGCAGTTCCCAATTTGGGAGCTCCTACAATGAGCAGTTCTTC	CASSSQFGSSYNEQFF
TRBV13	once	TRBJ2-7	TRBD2	TGTGCCAGCAGCCCCCGTCTAGCGGGGGGGCAGGGGCAGTACTTC	CASSPRLAGGQGQYF
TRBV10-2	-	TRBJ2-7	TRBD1	TGCGCCAGCAGCGGGCAGGGGGTCTACGAGCAGTACTTC	CASSGQGVYEQYF
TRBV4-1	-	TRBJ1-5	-	TGCGCCAGCAGCCAAGATGGAAGGGACAATCAGCCCCAGCATTTT	CASSQDGRDNQPQHF
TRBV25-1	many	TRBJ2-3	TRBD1	TGTGCCAGCCGGACAGGGGGCACAGATACGCAGTATTTT	CASRTGGTDTQYF
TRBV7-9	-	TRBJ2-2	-	TGTGCCAGCAGCTTTGACCTACCCGGGGAGCTGTTTTTT	CASSFDLPGELFF
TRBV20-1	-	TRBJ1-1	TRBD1	TGCAGTGCTAGAGCCATCGGGACAGGGGAAACTGAAGCTTTCTTT	CSARAIGTGETEAFF
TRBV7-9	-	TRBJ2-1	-	TGTGCCAGCAGCTTAAGGGCGGACTCCTACAATGAGCAGTTCTTC	CASSLRADSYNEQFF
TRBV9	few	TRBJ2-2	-	TGTGCCAGCAGCGTAGGGGTGACCGGGGAGCTGTTTTTT	CASSVGVTGELFF
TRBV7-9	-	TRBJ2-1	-	TGTGCCAGCAGCTGGGGGAACTACAATGAGCAGTTCTTC	CASSWGNYNEQFF
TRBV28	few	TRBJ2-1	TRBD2	TGTGCCAGCAGTTTATGGACTAGCGGGAGACCGACGGACAATGAGCAGTTCTTC	CASSLWTSGRPTDNEQFF
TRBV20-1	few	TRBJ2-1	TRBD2	TGCAGTGCTTCTAGCGGGAACTACAATGAGCAGTTCTTC	CSASSGNYNEQFF
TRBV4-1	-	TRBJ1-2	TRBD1	TGCGCCAGCAGCCATAGGTCCGGGACAGGGGGGAGGTATGGCTACACCTTC	CASSHRSGTGGRYGYTF
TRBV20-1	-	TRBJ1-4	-	TGCAGTGCTAGTGTTAGACCAGGGGAAAAACTGTTTTTT	CSASVRPGEKLFF
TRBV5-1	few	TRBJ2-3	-	TGCGCCAGCAGCCCCGGGGAGTCCACAGATACGCAGTATTTT	CASSPGESTDTQYF
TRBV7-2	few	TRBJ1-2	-	TGTGCCAGCACCTCACAGCCCGAGGGATATGGCTACACCTTC	CASTSQPEGYGYTF
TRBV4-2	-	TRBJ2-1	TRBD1	TGTGCCAGCAGCCAAGCGGGACAGGGGATAAGTGAGCAGTTCTTC	CASSQAGQGISEQFF
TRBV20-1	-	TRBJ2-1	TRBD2	TGCAGTCCCGTTTGGACTAGCGGGAGGGATGAGCAGTTCTTC	CSPVWTSGRDEQFF
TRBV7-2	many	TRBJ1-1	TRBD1	TGTGCCAGCAGCTTGCGACAGGGCACTGAAGCTTTCTTT	CASSLRQGTEAFF
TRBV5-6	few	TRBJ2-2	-	TGTGCCAGCAGAAAGATCCAGGGGACCGGGGAGCTGTTTTTT	CASRKIQGTGELFF
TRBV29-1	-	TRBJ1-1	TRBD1	TGCAGCGTTGCCACAGGGGGAGATACTGAAGCTTTCTTT	CSVATGGDTEAFF
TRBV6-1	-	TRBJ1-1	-	TGTGCCAGCACCGAAGGTTGGACAGTGAACACTGAAGCTTTCTTT	CASTEGWTVNTEAFF
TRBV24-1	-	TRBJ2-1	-	TGTGCCACCAGTGATCCCACTGTCCGGGCCAACAATGAGCAGTTCTTC	CATSDPTVRANNEQFF
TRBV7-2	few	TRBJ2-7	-	TGTGCCAGCAGCCTAGAGGGGTTGGAATCCTACGAGCAGTACTTC	CASSLEGLESYEQYF
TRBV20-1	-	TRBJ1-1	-	TGCAGTGCTTCGGGACCCCTAGGCACTGAAGCTTTCTTT	CSASGPLGTEAFF
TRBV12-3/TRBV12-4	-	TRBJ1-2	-	TGTGCCAGCAGTTTCTCGTCCTCGCGACCGCATTTC	CASSFSSSRPHF